This entry is about one TCR beta chain. Its antigen is currently unknown. From germline, CDR1 is SGHKS and CDR2 YYEKEE (reference sequence). The CDR3 contains 15 residues. Trimming removed 4 bases from V and 5 bases from J, with 18 bases in between. It was with unique molecular identifiers that the TCRbeta library was prepared. In TCRdb, the PCR reads were re-called with MiXCR into one record per CDR3 protein. The sample shows around 440,000 distinct CDR3 sequences, roughly 16% of them seen only once. The source of the sample is a study of T-cell reconstitution after alpha-beta-depleted transplantation in children. Study-level findings and limits: In patients about two months after transplant, alpha-beta T cells reportedly arose from several hundred expanded graft clones. High day-60 TCRbeta diversity in some patients came from surviving recipient T cells and thymic progenitors. Among T cells one year after transplant, newly produced cells accounted for most counts and diversity.

The V and J genes are TRBV5-5 and TRBJ2-5, with D tentatively TRBD2 (5 bases). This TCR came from a boy under three years old who had a stem cell transplant for Wiskott-Aldrich syndrome, so the T cells may come from the graft donor. Sequences were derived from PBMCs, mostly from graft donor cells, sampled 360 days after TCRalphabeta/CD19-depleted stem cell transplant. For the CDR3, the DNA is TGTGCCAGCAGCCCGGACTGGGGTTCTAAGGAGACCCAGTACTTC. This encodes CASSPDWGSKETQYF.